This TCR beta chain was sequenced during a study of response to subunit inactivated influenza vaccine. Overall study findings and caveats: The authors suggested that few new T cells are recruited per seasonal influenza vaccination.

As to this clonotype: What it recognizes is unknown.

TCRdb analysed the RT-PCR reads with MiXCR anew, one entry per CDR3 protein. The data contain 500,000 or so distinct CDR3 sequences, approximately 10% of them singletons. V was clipped by 4 bases and J by 5 bases, with 20 bases between them. The CDR3 extends over 16 amino acids. Germline CDR1 SQVTM, CDR2 ANQGSEA. The clonotype originates from a man aged 45 to 65 who received an inactivated influenza vaccine. The chain employs TRBV29-1 and TRBJ2-2, with D perhaps assigned TRBD1 or TRBD2 (5 bases each). Sequencing was performed on PBMCs from blood, taken more than 35 days after vaccination. The DNA of the CDR3 is TGCAGCGTTGGGGGGAGTACTCCTAGTAGTACCGGGGAGCTGTTTTTT. It specifies CSVGGSTPSSTGELFF.